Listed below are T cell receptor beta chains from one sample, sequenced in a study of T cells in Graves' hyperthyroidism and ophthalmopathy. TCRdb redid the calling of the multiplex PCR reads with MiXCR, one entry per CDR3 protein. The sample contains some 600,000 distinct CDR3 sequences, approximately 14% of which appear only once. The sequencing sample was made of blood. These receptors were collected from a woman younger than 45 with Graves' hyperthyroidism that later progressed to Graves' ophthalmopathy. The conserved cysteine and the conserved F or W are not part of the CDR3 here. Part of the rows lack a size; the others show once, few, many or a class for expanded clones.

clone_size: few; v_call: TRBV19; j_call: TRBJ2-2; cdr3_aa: ASSPTGLQAPPGTGELF
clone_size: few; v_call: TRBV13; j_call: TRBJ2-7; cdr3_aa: ASSSGGGPYEQY
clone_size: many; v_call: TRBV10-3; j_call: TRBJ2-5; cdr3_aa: TISDLALLAGGETQY
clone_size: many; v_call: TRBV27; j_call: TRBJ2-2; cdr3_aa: ASSFFSGANTGELF
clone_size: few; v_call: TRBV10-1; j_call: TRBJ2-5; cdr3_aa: ASSEGGQETQY
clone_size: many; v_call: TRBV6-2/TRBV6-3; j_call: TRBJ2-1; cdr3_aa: ASSYDSGRVDEQF
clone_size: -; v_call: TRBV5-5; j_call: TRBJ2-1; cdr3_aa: ASSQGLAGDDNEQF
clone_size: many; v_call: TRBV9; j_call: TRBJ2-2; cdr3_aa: ASSAVMNTGELF
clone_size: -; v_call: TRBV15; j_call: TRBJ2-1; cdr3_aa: ATSPTSGRANSNEQF
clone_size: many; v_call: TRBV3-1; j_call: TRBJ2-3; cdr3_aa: ASSQESGSIAGTQY
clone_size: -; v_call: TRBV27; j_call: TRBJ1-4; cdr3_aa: ASSLLMGGHEKLF
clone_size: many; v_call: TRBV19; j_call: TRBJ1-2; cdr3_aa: ASSINREDGYT
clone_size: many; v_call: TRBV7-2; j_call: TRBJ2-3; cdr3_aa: ASSLERTTDTQY
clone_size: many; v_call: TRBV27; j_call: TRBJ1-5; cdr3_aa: ASSRFNQPQH
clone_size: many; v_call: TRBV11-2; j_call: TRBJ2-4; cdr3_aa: ASSLGPIENIQY